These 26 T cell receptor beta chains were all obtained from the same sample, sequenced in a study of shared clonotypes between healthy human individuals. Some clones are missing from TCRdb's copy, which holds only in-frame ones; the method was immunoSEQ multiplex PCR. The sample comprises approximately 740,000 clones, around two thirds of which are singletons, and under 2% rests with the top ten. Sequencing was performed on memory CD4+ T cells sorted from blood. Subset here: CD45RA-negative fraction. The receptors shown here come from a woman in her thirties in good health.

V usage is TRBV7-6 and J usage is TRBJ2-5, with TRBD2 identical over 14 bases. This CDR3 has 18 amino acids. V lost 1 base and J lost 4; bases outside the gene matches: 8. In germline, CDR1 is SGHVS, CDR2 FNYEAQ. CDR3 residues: CASSLGPMTSGRGETQYF. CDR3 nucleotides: TGTGCCAGCAGCTTAGGCCCAATGACTAGCGGGAGGGGAGAGACCCAGTACTTC.

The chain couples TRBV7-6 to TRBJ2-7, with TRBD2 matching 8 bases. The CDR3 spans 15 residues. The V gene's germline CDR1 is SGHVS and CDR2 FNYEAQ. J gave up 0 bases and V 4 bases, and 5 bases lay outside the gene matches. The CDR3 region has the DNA TGTGCCAGCAGCTCCCAAGGGACTAGCTCCTACGAGCAGTACTTC. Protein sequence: CASSSQGTSSYEQYF. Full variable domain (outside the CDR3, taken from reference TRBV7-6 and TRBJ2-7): GAGVSQSPRYKVTKRGQDVALRCDPISGHVSLYWYRQALGQGPEFLTYFNYEAQQDKSGLPNDRFSAERPEGSISTLTIQRTEQRDSAMYRCASSSQGTSSYEQYFGPGTRLTVT.

The DNA for the CDR3 is TGTGCCAGCAGCACTCGGTCCAGCAATGAGCAGTTCTTC. This sequence encodes CASSTRSSNEQFF. V gene TRBV27 combines with J gene TRBJ2-1; unclear D gene. There are 13 residues in the CDR3. Germline V gives CDR1 MNHEY, CDR2 SMNVEV (reference sequence). Trimming took off 6 bases at V and 6 bases at J, with 12 bases between the two ends.

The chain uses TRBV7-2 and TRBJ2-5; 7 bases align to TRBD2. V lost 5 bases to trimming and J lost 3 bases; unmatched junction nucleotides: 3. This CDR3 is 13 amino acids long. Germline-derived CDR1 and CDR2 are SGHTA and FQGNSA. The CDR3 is CASSRTSEETQYF. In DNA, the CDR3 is TGTGCCAGCAGCCGGACTAGTGAAGAGACCCAGTACTTC.

CDR3 nucleotide sequence: TGTGCCAGTAGTATACAGAACATGAACACTGAAGCTTTCTTT. Its translation: CASSIQNMNTEAFF. This chain links TRBV19 with TRBJ1-1; D gene ambiguous. V was trimmed by 2 bases and J by 0 bases, leaving 7 bases between them. Germline CDR1 is LNHDA and CDR2 is SQIVND (reference sequence). The CDR3 covers 14 residues. The variable domain in full, completed from reference TRBV19 and TRBJ1-1, reads DGGITQSPKYLFRKEGQNVTLSCEQNLNHDAMYWYRQDPGQGLRLIYYSQIVNDFQKGDIAEGYSVSREKKESFPLTVTSAQKNPTAFYLCASSIQNMNTEAFFGQGTRLTVV.

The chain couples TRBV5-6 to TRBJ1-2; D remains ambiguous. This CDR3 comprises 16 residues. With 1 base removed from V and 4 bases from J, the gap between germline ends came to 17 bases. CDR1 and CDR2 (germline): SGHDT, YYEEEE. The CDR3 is CASSLPRPGPSYGYTF. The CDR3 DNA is TGTGCCAGCAGCTTGCCACGACCAGGCCCTTCCTATGGCTACACCTTC.

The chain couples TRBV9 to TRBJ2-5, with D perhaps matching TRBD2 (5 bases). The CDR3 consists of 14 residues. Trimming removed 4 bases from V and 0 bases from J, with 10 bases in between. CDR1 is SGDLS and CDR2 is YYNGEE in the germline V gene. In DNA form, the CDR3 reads TGTGCCAGCAGCCCCTGGAGGTACCAAGAGACCCAGTACTTC. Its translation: CASSPWRYQETQYF.

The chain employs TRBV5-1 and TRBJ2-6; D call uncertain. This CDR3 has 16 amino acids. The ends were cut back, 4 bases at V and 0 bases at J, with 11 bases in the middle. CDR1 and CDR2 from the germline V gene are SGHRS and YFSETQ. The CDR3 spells CASSQTPGSGANVLTF. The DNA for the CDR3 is TGCGCCAGCAGCCAGACCCCAGGCTCTGGGGCCAACGTCCTGACTTTC.

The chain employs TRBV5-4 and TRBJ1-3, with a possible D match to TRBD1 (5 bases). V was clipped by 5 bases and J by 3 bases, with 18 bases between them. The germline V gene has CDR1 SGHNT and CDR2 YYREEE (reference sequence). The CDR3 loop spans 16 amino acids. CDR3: CASSPGGTPSGNTIYF. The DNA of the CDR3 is TGTGCCAGCAGTCCGGGTGGGACCCCAAGTGGAAACACCATATATTTT.

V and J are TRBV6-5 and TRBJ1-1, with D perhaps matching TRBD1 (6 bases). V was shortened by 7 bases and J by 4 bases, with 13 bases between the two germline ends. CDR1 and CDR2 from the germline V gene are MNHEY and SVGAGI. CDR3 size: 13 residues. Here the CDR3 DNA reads TGTGCCAGCAAGGAGGGGGTAAGCACTGAAGCTTTCTTT. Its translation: CASKEGVSTEAFF.

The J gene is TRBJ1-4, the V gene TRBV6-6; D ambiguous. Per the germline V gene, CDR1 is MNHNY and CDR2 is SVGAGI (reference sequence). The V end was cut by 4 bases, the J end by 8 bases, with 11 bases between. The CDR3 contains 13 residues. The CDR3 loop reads CASSLNIGEKLFF. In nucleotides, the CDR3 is TGTGCCAGCAGTTTAAACATTGGGGAAAAACTGTTTTTT.

CDR3 amino acids: CASSPLGDQETQYF. Here the CDR3 DNA reads TGTGCCAGCAGCCCCTTGGGGGACCAAGAGACCCAGTACTTC. The J gene is TRBJ2-5, the V gene TRBV16; perhaps D is TRBD1 or TRBD2 (5 bases each). The CDR3 has 14 amino acids. V was clipped by 4 bases and J by 0 bases, with 9 bases between them. From germline, CDR1 is KGHSY and CDR2 FQNENV.

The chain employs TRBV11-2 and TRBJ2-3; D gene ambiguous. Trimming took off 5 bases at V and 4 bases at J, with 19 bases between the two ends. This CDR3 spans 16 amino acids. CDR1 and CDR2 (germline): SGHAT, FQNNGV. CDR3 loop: CASSPRGRALADTQYF. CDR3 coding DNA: TGTGCCAGCAGCCCGCGTGGTCGTGCTTTGGCAGATACGCAGTATTTT.

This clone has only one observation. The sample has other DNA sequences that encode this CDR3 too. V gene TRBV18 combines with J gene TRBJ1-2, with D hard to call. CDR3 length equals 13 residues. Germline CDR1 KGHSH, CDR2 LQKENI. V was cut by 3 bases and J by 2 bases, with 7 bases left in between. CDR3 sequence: CASSPDGNYGYTF. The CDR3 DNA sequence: TGTGCCAGCTCACCGGACGGCAACTATGGCTACACCTTC.

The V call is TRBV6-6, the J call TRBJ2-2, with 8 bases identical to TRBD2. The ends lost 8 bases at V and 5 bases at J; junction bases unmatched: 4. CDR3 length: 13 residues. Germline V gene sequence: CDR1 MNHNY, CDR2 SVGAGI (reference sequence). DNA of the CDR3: TGTGCCAGCGCGGGAGGCGGGACCGGGGAGCTGTTTTTT. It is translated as CASAGGGTGELFF.

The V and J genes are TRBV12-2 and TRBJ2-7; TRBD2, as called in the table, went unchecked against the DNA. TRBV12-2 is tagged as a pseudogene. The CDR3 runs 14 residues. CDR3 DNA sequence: TGTGCAAGTCGCTTAGTGACTAGCGAATACGAGCAGTACTTC. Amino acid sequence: CASRLVTSEYEQYF.

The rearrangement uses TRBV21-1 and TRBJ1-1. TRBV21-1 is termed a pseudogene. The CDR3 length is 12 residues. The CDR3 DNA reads TGTGCCAGCAGCAAAGGGGTGACTGAAGCTTTCTTT. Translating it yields CASSKGVTEAFF.

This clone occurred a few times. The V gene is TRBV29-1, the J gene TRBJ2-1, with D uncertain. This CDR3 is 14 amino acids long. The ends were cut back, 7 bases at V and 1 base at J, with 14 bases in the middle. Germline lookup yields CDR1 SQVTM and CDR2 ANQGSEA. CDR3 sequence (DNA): TGCAGCGGGGGTAGCCCTGATTCCTACAATGAGCAGTTCTTC. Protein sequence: CSGGSPDSYNEQFF.

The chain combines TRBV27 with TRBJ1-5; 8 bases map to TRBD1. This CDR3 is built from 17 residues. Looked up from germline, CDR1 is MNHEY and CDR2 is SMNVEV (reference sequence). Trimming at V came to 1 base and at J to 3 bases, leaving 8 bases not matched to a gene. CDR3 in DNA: TGTGCCAGCAGTTTATTGAGCGGACAGGGAAACAATCAGCCCCAGCATTTT. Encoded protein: CASSLLSGQGNNQPQHF.

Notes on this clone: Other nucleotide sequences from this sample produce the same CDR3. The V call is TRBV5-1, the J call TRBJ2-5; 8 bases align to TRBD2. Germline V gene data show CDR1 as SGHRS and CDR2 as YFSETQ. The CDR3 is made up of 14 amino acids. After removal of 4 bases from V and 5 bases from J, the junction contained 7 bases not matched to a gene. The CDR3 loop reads CASSAMTSEETQYF. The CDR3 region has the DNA TGCGCCAGCAGCGCCATGACTAGCGAGGAGACCCAGTACTTC.

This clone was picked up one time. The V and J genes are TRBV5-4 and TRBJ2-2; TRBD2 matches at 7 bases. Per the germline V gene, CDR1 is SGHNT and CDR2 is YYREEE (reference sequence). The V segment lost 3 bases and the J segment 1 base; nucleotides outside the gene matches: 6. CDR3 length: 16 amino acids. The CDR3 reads CASSSMTSLNTGELFF. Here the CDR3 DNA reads TGTGCCAGCAGCTCGATGACTAGCTTGAACACCGGGGAGCTGTTTTTT.

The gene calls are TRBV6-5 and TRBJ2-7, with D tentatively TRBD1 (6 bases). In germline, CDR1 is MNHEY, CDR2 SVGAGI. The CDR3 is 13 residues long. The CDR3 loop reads CASQGINSYEQYF. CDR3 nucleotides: TGTGCTAGCCAGGGGATAAACTCCTACGAGCAGTACTTC.

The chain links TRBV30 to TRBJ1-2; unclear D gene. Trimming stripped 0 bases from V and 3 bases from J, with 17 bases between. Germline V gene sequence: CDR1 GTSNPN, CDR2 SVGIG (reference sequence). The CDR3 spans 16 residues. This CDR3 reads CAWSVQNWRSYYGYTF. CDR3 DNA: TGTGCCTGGAGTGTTCAAAATTGGCGGTCGTACTATGGCTACACCTTC.

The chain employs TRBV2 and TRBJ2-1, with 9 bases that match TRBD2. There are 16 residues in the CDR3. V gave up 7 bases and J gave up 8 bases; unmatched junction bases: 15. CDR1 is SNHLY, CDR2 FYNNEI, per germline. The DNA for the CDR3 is TGTGCCAGCACCCAAAACCTAGCGGGAATAGGTGATGAGCAGTTCTTC. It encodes CASTQNLAGIGDEQFF.

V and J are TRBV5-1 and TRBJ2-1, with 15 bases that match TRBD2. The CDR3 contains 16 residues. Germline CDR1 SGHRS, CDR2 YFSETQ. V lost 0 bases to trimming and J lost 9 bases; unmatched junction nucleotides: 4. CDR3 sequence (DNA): TGCGCCAGCAGCTTGGGGACTAGCGGGAGGGCCAGTGAGCAGTTCTTC. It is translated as CASSLGTSGRASEQFF.

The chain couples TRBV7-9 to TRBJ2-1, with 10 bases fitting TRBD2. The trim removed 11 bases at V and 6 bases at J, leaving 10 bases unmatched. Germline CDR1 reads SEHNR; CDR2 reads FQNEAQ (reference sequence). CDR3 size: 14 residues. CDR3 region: CAFGLAGARNEQFF. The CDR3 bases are TGTGCCTTTGGGCTAGCGGGAGCCCGCAATGAGCAGTTCTTC. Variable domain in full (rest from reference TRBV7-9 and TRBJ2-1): DTGVSQNPRHKITKRGQNVTFRCDPISEHNRLYWYRQTLGQGPEFLTYFQNEAQLEKSRLLSDRFSAERPKGSFSTLEIQRTEQGDSAMYLCAFGLAGARNEQFFGPGTRLTVL.